Listed here is a single TCR beta chain. The antigen remains undetermined. The repertoire was sequenced with immunoSEQ multiplex PCR; TCRdb's copy has only in-frame clones and lacks some. The data contain 100,000 to 150,000 clones, 88% of them singletons. This sample is drawn from a study of T cell responses to AZD1222 COVID-19 vaccine. Study findings and constraints: Repertoire sampling was restricted to post-peak T cell response timepoints. Unmutated variant regions are reportedly the target of nearly half of TCRs that are spike-specific. Seropositive status at baseline applied to only five to seven AZD1222 recipients.

V lost 5 bases and J lost 5; bases outside the gene matches: 19. From germline, CDR1 is MNHNY and CDR2 SVGAGI (reference sequence). CDR3 length: 18 amino acids. The clonotype was recovered from an adult who received the AZD1222 COVID-19 vaccine. The sample here was peripheral blood, taken 28 days after the second AZD1222 dose. J is TRBJ2-5 and V is TRBV6-6, with 8 bases aligning to TRBD1. The CDR3 region is CASSPFQWARGRSETQYF. The CDR3 bases are TGTGCCAGCAGTCCATTCCAGTGGGCCAGGGGGCGATCGGAGACCCAGTACTTC.